This T cell receptor beta chain was sequenced for a study of blood T cell repertoires in COVID-19. With 6 bases clipped from V and 2 bases from J, the junction kept 9 bases outside the gene matches. CDR3 length: 15 residues. Per germline, CDR1 ENHRY and CDR2 SYGVKD. Authors' processing steps: The assay estimated nucleated cells by amplifying reference gene primers. Sequencing used immunoSEQ multiplex PCR; TCRdb keeps in-frame clones, though not all of them. V and J calls and clone size are as listed in that table; D and trimming were resolved from the DNA. The data show about 130,000 clones, around 88% seen once.

The receptor was isolated from a man in his fifties with acute or convalescent COVID-19. The chain combines TRBV10-3 with TRBJ1-1; 7 bases agree with TRBD1. Input material: peripheral blood. This CDR3 is CAIRDQGGGNTEAFF. CDR3 bases: TGTGCCATCAGAGATCAGGGGGGAGGAAACACTGAAGCTTTCTTT.